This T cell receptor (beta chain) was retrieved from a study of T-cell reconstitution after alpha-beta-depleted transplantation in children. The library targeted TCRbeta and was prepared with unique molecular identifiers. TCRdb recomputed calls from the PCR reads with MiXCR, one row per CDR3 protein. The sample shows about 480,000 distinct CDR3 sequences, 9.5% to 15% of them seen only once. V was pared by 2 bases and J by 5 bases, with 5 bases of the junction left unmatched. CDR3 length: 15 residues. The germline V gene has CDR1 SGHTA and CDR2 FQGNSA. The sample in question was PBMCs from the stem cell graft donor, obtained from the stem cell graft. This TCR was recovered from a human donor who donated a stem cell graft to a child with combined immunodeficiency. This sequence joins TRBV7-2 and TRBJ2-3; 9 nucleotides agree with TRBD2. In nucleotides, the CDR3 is TGTGCCAGCAGCTTACTGTCTAGCGGGATAGATACGCAGTATTTT. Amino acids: CASSLLSSGIDTQYF.